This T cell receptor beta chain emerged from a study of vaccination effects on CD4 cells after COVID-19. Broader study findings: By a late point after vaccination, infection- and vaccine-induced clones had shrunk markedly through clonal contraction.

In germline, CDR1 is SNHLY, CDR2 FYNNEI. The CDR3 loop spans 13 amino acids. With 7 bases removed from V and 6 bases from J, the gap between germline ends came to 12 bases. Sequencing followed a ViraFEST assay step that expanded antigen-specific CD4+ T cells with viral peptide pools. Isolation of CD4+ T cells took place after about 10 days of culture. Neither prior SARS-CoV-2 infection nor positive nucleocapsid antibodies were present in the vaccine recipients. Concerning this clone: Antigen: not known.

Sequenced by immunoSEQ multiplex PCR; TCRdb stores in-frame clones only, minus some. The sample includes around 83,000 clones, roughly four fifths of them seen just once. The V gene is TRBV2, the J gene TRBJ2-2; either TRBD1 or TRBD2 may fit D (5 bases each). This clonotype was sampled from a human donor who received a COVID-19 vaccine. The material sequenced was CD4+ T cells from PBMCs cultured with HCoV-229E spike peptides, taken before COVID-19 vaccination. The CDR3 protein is CASTYQGAGELFF. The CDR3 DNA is TGTGCCAGCACCTATCAGGGAGCCGGGGAGCTGTTTTTT. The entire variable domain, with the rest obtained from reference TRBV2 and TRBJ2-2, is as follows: EPEVTQTPSHQVTQMGQEVILRCVPISNHLYFYWYRQILGQKVEFLVSFYNNEISEKSEIFDDQFSVERPDGSNFTLKIRSTKLEDSAMYFCASTYQGAGELFFGEGSRLTVL.